The rows below give T cell receptor beta chains drawn from one sample of a study of T cell responses to AZD1222 COVID-19 vaccine. Method: immunoSEQ multiplex PCR; TCRdb's copy keeps in-frame clones and lacks some. The repertoire has about 56,000 clones, 80% to 90% of them found once; the top ten carry roughly 14%. Here the sequenced sample was peripheral blood, taken on day 0 of AZD1222 vaccination. The receptors were sampled from an adult in good health. CDR3s include the opening cysteine and the closing phenylalanine or tryptophan. The D gene is left open where the match is weak. The listing skips clone size in some rows; elsewhere it reads once, few, many or a size class.

J gene,V gene,clone size,D gene,CDR3 protein,CDR3 DNA
TRBJ2-1,TRBV6-2/TRBV6-3,-,TRBD1,CASSYLPDRAHNEQFF,TGTGCCAGCAGTTACCTCCCGGACAGGGCCCACAATGAGCAGTTCTTC
TRBJ1-1,TRBV7-8,-,-,CASSVEILNTKAFF,TGTGCCAGCAGCGTGGAGATCCTGAACACTAAAGCTTTCTTT
TRBJ1-3,TRBV5-8,-,TRBD1,CASSWGDRNSGNTIYF,TGTGCCAGCAGCTGGGGGGACAGGAACTCTGGAAACACCATATATTTT
TRBJ2-2,TRBV3-1/TRBV3-2,-,TRBD2,CASSRLAGGITNTGELFF,TGTGCCAGCAGCCGTCTAGCGGGAGGGATTACGAACACCGGGGAGCTGTTTTTT
TRBJ2-7,TRBV7-2,-,-,CASSALRFEQYF,TGTGCCAGCAGCGCGCTTCGCTTCGAGCAGTACTTC
TRBJ2-7,TRBV5-4,-,TRBD1,CASSLTGAHEQYF,TGTGCCAGCAGCTTGACAGGGGCCCACGAGCAGTACTTC
TRBJ2-2,TRBV7-2,-,-,CASSSRVGQGNTGELFF,TGTGCCAGCAGCTCGCGGGTAGGGCAGGGGAACACCGGGGAGCTGTTTTTT
TRBJ2-1,TRBV7-2,-,TRBD2,CASSLGFSGNAFNEQFF,TGTGCCAGCAGCTTAGGGTTTAGCGGGAACGCCTTCAATGAGCAGTTCTTC
TRBJ2-1,TRBV11-2,-,-,CASSLQVLDNEQFF,TGTGCCAGCAGCTTACAGGTTTTGGACAATGAGCAGTTCTTC
TRBJ2-7,TRBV30,-,-,CAWSVLVDEQYF,TGTGCCTGGAGTGTACTGGTGGACGAGCAGTACTTC
TRBJ2-5,TRBV18,once,-,CASSRLQGVRETQYF,TGTGCCAGCTCACGGCTACAGGGAGTTCGGGAGACCCAGTACTTC
TRBJ2-7,TRBV3-1/TRBV3-2,-,-,CASSRWRPGSSPYEQYF,TGTGCCAGCAGCCGATGGAGGCCCGGGAGCTCTCCCTACGAGCAGTACTTC
TRBJ2-2,TRBV5-8,few,TRBD2,CASSSLAGDTGELFF,TGTGCCAGCAGCTCCTTAGCGGGAGACACCGGGGAGCTGTTTTTT
TRBJ2-7,TRBV23-1,-,-,CASRTPEQYF,TGCGCCAGCAGAACGCCAGAGCAGTACTTC
TRBJ2-1,TRBV11-2,-,TRBD2,CASSLVPPVAGNNEQFF,TGTGCCAGCAGCTTAGTACCCCCGGTAGCGGGGAACAATGAGCAGTTCTTC
TRBJ1-6,TRBV5-4,-,-,CASSPQRGGDSPLHF,TGTGCCAGCAGCCCGCAACGTGGGGGAGATTCACCCCTCCACTTT
TRBJ2-2,TRBV4-2,-,-,CASSQPWGTSRLTGELFF,TGTGCCAGCAGCCAGCCCTGGGGGACCAGCCGCCTCACCGGGGAGCTGTTTTTT
TRBJ2-2,TRBV5-1,-,-,CASSLGAEPTGELFF,TGCGCCAGCAGCTTGGGGGCAGAACCCACCGGGGAGCTGTTTTTT
TRBJ1-2,TRBV4-3,few,-,CASSQEAGAGGYTF,TGCGCCAGCAGCCAAGAAGCGGGGGCCGGCGGCTACACCTTC
TRBJ2-2,TRBV14,-,TRBD2,CASSLVAGTGELFF,TGTGCCAGCAGCCTTGTAGCGGGCACCGGGGAGCTGTTTTTT
TRBJ1-5,TRBV5-6,-,TRBD1,CASSGQGFDQPQHF,TGTGCCAGCAGCGGACAGGGATTCGATCAGCCCCAGCATTTT
TRBJ2-7,TRBV4-2,-,TRBD2,CASSQDAQATSGGSSYEQYF,TGTGCCAGCAGCCAAGACGCCCAGGCGACTAGCGGGGGGAGCTCCTACGAGCAGTACTTC
TRBJ1-6,TRBV5-5,-,TRBD1,CASSPDRVKSYNSPLHF,TGTGCCAGCAGCCCGGACAGGGTAAAATCCTATAATTCACCCCTCCACTTT
TRBJ1-2,TRBV30,-,-,CAWSVHRDNGYTF,TGTGCCTGGAGTGTACATCGGGACAATGGCTACACCTTC
TRBJ1-6,TRBV18,-,-,CASSPAGAGSPLHF,TGTGCCAGCTCACCGGCAGGGGCGGGATCACCCCTCCACTTT
TRBJ2-7,TRBV30,few,-,CAWSLSVYEQYF,TGTGCCTGGAGTCTTAGTGTTTACGAGCAGTACTTC
TRBJ2-1,TRBV5-1,once,-,CASSHDSSYNEQFF,TGCGCCAGCAGCCACGATAGCTCCTACAATGAGCAGTTCTTC
TRBJ2-2,TRBV2,-,-,CASRGSGELFF,TGTGCCAGCAGGGGTTCCGGGGAGCTGTTTTTT
TRBJ2-2,TRBV7-9,-,-,CASSFSTGELFF,TGTGCCAGCAGCTTCAGCACCGGGGAGCTGTTTTTT
TRBJ1-2,TRBV6-5,-,-,CASSPGSSRNYGYTF,TGTGCCAGCAGCCCCGGCTCCTCCCGAAACTATGGCTACACCTTC
TRBJ2-2,TRBV5-1,-,-,CASSLDNIGELFF,TGCGCCAGCAGCTTGGACAATATCGGGGAGCTGTTTTTT
TRBJ1-4,TRBV6-5,-,-,CASTGFLGEKLFF,TGTGCCAGTACGGGGTTCTTGGGTGAAAAACTGTTTTTT
TRBJ1-2,TRBV29-1,-,TRBD1,CSVETGNYGYTF,TGCAGCGTTGAGACAGGGAACTATGGCTACACCTTC
TRBJ1-2,TRBV6-5,once,-,CASSPKNPVDYGYTF,TGTGCCAGCAGTCCCAAGAACCCCGTGGACTATGGCTACACCTTC
TRBJ2-7,TRBV7-2,once,TRBD2,CASSLAPSGGAYEQYF,TGTGCCAGCAGCTTAGCGCCCAGCGGGGGGGCCTACGAGCAGTACTTC
TRBJ2-1,TRBV6-5,-,TRBD2,CASSDLAGVLNEQFF,TGTGCCAGCAGCGATTTAGCGGGAGTATTGAATGAGCAGTTCTTC
TRBJ1-1,TRBV5-4,-,TRBD1,CASSPGQGMNTEAFF,TGTGCCAGCAGCCCCGGACAGGGGATGAACACTGAAGCTTTCTTT
TRBJ2-5,TRBV30,-,-,CAWSRQGQETQYF,TGTGCCTGGAGTAGGCAGGGCCAAGAGACCCAGTACTTC
TRBJ2-3,TRBV5-1,-,-,CASSDAASTDTQYF,TGCGCCAGCAGCGACGCGGCTAGCACAGATACGCAGTATTTT
TRBJ2-3,TRBV11-2,-,TRBD2,CASSAEVGGSDTQYF,TGTGCCAGCAGCGCAGAAGTGGGGGGGTCAGATACGCAGTATTTT
TRBJ1-5,TRBV5-1,-,-,CASSLVAGEFQPQHF,TGCGCCAGCAGCTTGGTGGCAGGGGAGTTTCAGCCCCAGCATTTT
TRBJ2-7,TRBV2,-,TRBD2,CASTPGTSGRGYEQYF,TGTGCCAGCACCCCAGGGACTAGCGGGAGGGGATACGAGCAGTACTTC
TRBJ1-2,TRBV12-3/TRBV12-4,-,-,CASSLYGYTF,TGTGCCAGCAGTTTATATGGCTACACCTTC
TRBJ1-5,TRBV20-1,-,-,CSASLGSISNQPQHF,TGCAGTGCTAGTCTTGGCAGCATTAGCAATCAGCCCCAGCATTTT
TRBJ2-7,TRBV20-1,-,TRBD1,CSASDRGEQYF,TGCAGTGCGTCAGACAGGGGTGAGCAGTACTTC
TRBJ2-7,TRBV10-1,-,-,CASSEADLAVSSYEQYF,TGCGCCAGCAGTGAAGCTGATTTAGCGGTGAGCTCCTACGAGCAGTACTTC
TRBJ1-1,TRBV18,-,TRBD1,CASSPRTGVTEAFF,TGTGCCAGCTCACCAAGGACAGGGGTTACTGAAGCTTTCTTT
TRBJ1-5,TRBV28,-,-,CASSLQGHQPQHF,TGTGCCAGCAGTTTACAGGGACATCAGCCCCAGCATTTT
TRBJ1-1,TRBV4-2,-,-,CASSQGIVNTEAFF,TGTGCCAGCAGCCAAGGGATCGTGAACACTGAAGCTTTCTTT